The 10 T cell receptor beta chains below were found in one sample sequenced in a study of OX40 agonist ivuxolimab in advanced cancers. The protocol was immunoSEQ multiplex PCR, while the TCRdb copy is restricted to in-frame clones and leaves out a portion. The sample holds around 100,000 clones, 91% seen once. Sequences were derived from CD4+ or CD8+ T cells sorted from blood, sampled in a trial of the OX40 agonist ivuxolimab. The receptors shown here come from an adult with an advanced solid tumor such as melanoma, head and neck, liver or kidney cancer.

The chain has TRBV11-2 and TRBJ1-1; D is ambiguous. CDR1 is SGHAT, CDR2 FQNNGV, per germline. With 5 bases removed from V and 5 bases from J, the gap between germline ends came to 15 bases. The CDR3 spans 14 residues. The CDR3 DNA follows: TGTGCCAGCAGCCAAACCGGGAGGAGGACTGAAGCTTTCTTT. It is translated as CASSQTGRRTEAFF.

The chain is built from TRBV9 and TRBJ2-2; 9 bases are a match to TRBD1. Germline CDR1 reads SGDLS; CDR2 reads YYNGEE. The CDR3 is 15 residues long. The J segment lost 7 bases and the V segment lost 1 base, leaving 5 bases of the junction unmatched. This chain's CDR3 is CASSVLETGGGELFF. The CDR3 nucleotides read TGTGCCAGCAGCGTACTTGAGACAGGGGGCGGGGAGCTGTTTTTT.

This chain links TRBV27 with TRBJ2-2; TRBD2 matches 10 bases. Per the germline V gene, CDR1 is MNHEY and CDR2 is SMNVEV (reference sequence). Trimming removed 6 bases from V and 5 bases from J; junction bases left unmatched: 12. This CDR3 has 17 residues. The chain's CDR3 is CASSYTPSGSWTGELFF. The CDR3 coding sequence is TGTGCCAGCAGCTATACCCCTAGCGGGAGTTGGACCGGGGAGCTGTTTTTT.

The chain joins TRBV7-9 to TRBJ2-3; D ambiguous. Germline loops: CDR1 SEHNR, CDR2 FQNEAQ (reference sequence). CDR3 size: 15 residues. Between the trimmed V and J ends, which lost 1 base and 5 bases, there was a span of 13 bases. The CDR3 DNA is TGTGCCAGCAGCTTAGGGCCTCTTCACCGAGATACGCAGTATTTT. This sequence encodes CASSLGPLHRDTQYF.

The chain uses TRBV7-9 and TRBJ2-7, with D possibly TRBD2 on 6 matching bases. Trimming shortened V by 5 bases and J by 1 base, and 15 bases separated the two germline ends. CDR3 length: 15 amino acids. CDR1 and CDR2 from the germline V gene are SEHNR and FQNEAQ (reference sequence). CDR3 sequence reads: CASSGGRDSSYEQYF. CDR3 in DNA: TGTGCCAGCAGCGGAGGCCGGGACTCTTCCTACGAGCAGTACTTC.

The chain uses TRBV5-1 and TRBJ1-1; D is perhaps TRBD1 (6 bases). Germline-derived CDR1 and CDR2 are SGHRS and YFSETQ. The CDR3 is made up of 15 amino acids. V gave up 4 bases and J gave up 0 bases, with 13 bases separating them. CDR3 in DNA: TGCGCCAGCAGCCAGGGGACGAGCATGAACACTGAAGCTTTCTTT. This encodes CASSQGTSMNTEAFF.

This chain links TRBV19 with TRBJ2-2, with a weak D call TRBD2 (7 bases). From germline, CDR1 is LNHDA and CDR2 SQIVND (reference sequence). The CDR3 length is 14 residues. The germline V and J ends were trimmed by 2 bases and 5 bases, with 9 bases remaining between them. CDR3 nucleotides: TGTGCCAGTAGTATAAGGGGGGGAACCGGGGAGCTGTTTTTT. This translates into CASSIRGGTGELFF.

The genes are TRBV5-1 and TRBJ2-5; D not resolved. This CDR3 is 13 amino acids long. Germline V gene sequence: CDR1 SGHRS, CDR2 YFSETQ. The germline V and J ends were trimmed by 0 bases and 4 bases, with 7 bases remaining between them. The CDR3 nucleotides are TGCGCCAGCAGCTTGGCCCAGCCAGAGACCCAGTACTTC. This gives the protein CASSLAQPETQYF.

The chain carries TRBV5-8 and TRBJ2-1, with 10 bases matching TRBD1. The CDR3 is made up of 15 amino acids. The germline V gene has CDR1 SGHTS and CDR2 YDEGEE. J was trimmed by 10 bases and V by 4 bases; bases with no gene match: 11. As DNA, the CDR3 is TGTGCCAGCAGCGCCGGGACAGGGGTTGTAGCCGAGCAGTTCTTC. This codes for CASSAGTGVVAEQFF. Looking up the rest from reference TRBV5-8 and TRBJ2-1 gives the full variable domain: EAGVTQSPTHLIKTRGQQATLRCSPISGHTSVYWYQQALGLGLQFLLWYDEGEERNRGNFPPRFSGRQFPNYSSELNVNALELEDSALYLCASSAGTGVVAEQFFGPGTRLTVL.

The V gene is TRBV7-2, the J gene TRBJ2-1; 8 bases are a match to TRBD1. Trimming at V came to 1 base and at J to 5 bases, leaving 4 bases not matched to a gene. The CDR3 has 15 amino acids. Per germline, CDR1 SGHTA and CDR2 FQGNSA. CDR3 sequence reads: CASSLGGQGNNEQFF. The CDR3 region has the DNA TGTGCCAGCAGCTTAGGCGGACAGGGAAACAATGAGCAGTTCTTC.